The 25 T cell receptor beta chains given below trace back to one sample, sequenced in a study of regulatory T cells in long-lasting Graves disease. Libraries of TCR beta came from iRepertoire HTBI primers plus Arm-PCR of CDR3 regions. A single record per CDR3 protein comes from TCRdb applying MiXCR to the multiplex PCR reads. The sample carries about 340,000 distinct CDR3 sequences, 15% to 20% recorded once. Time point in this sample: persistent/refractory GD, antithyroid drugs over 5 years with positive TRAb. RNA extracted from PBMCs served as the sequencing template. The specimen comprised peripheral blood mononuclear cells (PBMCs), sampled when the disease was refractory, from a patient treated with antithyroid drugs. The receptors here all came from a female donor with Graves disease.

This clonotype was seen ten or more times. The chain is built from TRBV11-2 and TRBJ2-5; 9 nucleotides line up with TRBD2. CDR1 SGHAT and CDR2 FQNNGV come from the germline V gene. The CDR3 is made up of 15 amino acids. V lost 5 bases, J lost 5 bases, and 9 bases stayed unmatched. Here the CDR3 reads CASSGTIAGVETQYF. The CDR3 DNA is TGTGCCAGCAGCGGCACCATAGCGGGAGTTGAGACCCAGTACTTC.

The chain combines TRBV5-1 with TRBJ2-2; D is uncertain. This CDR3 has 15 residues. Germline CDR1 reads SGHRS; CDR2 reads YFSETQ. The germline V and J ends were trimmed by 0 bases and 0 bases, with 6 bases remaining between them. DNA of the CDR3: TGCGCCAGCAGCTTGGGTCACCCGAACACCGGGGAGCTGTTTTTT. Translated: CASSLGHPNTGELFF.

The sample holds many counts of this clonotype. The chain couples TRBV30 to TRBJ1-6; the D is unclear. Trimming took off 3 bases at V and 10 bases at J, with 7 bases between the two ends. This CDR3 has 11 residues. Per the germline V gene, CDR1 is GTSNPN and CDR2 is SVGIG (reference sequence). CDR3 nucleotide sequence: TGTGCCTGGAGCTCGCAGTCACCCCTCCACTTT. Protein product: CAWSSQSPLHF. The variable domain in full, completed from reference TRBV30 and TRBJ1-6, reads SQTIHQWPATLVQPVGSPLSLECTVEGTSNPNLYWYRQAAGRGLQLLFYSVGIGQISSEVPQNLSASRPQDRQFILSSKKLLLSDSGFYLCAWSSQSPLHFGNGTRLTVT.

Remarks on this clonotype: Possible read error: a much larger clone is one base away. The chain has TRBV9 and TRBJ2-5; D not resolved. Per germline, CDR1 SGDLS and CDR2 YYNGEE. There are 13 residues in the CDR3. Trimming took 4 bases from V and 1 from J, leaving 8 bases between them. The CDR3 sequence is CASSLRSQETQYF. DNA for the CDR3: TGTGCCAGCAGCCTCAGGAGCCAAGAGACCCAGTACTTC.

This rearrangement joins TRBV20-1 to TRBJ1-2; 9 bases are shared with TRBD1. The CDR3 runs to 14 residues. The V gene's germline CDR1 is DFQATT and CDR2 SNEGSKA (reference sequence). The V and J ends lost 6 bases and 3 bases, in that order; junction bases with no gene match: 8. The chain's CDR3 is CSAPGQGRYYGYTF. The CDR3 bases are TGCAGTGCACCGGGACAGGGAAGATACTATGGCTACACCTTC.

About this clonotype itself: A clone one base away is much larger, so this may be a read error. The chain employs TRBV12-3 or TRBV12-4 and TRBJ1-2; possible D gene TRBD1, 6 bases. Trimming cost V 7 bases and J 7 bases, with 16 bases left between them. The CDR3 runs 13 residues. The CDR3 loop reads CASTPSGGGGYTF. The DNA for the CDR3 is TGTGCCAGCACCCCGAGTGGGGGCGGTGGCTACACCTTC.

This clonotype was seen more than once but under ten times. The chain uses TRBV5-5 and TRBJ1-6, with 11 bases lining up with TRBD1. After removal of 1 base from V and 7 bases from J, the junction contained 7 bases not matched to a gene. The CDR3 sequence is 17 residues long. Germline-derived CDR1 and CDR2 are SGHKS and YYEKEE (reference sequence). The CDR3, as DNA: TGTGCCAGCAGCTTGTCGGGACAGGGGGTACGGAATTCACCCCTCCACTTT. This gives the protein CASSLSGQGVRNSPLHF.

The chain is built from TRBV6-1 and TRBJ1-1, with a possible D match to TRBD1 (5 bases). The CDR3 has 11 amino acids. From germline, CDR1 is MNHNS and CDR2 SASEGT. V dropped 5 bases and J dropped 8 bases, with 9 bases sitting between them. DNA of the CDR3: TGTGCCAGCAGTAGGGGCAACGAAGCTTTCTTT. Residues: CASSRGNEAFF.

The chain carries TRBV5-1 and TRBJ2-7, with 11 bases identical to TRBD1. The CDR3 is made up of 16 amino acids. The V segment lost 4 bases and the J segment 3 bases; nucleotides outside the gene matches: 9. Germline V lookup: CDR1 SGHRS, CDR2 YFSETQ. This CDR3 reads CASSPPGQGAIYEQYF. The CDR3 DNA reads as TGCGCCAGCAGCCCCCCCGGACAGGGGGCTATCTACGAGCAGTACTTC.

The chain couples TRBV2 to TRBJ1-5, with 10 bases identical to TRBD1. CDR1 is SNHLY and CDR2 is FYNNEI in the germline V gene. With 4 bases clipped from V and 5 bases from J, the junction kept 5 bases outside the gene matches. The CDR3 length is 15 residues. CDR3 coding DNA: TGTGCCAGCAGTGGCCGCGACAGGGGGCATCAGCCCCAGCATTTT. Protein: CASSGRDRGHQPQHF.

In its sample, this clonotype was seen once. CDR3 nucleotide sequence: TGCGCCAGCACCTCTGGGTGGGGTGCAGATACGCAGTATTTT. The encoded protein is CASTSGWGADTQYF. The gene calls are TRBV5-1 and TRBJ2-3; D remains ambiguous. The CDR3 covers 14 residues. Trimming stripped 6 bases from V and 4 bases from J, with 15 bases between. Germline V gene lookup returns CDR1 SGHRS and CDR2 YFSETQ.

For this clonotype: This may stem from a read error, because a much larger clone lies one nucleotide away. The rearrangement joins TRBV28 to TRBJ2-5, with 8 bases identical to TRBD1. The junction had 3 bases not matched to a gene; V was cut back by 2 bases and J by 10 bases. CDR1 is MDHEN, CDR2 SYDVKM, per germline. This CDR3 contains 12 residues. The DNA of the CDR3 is TGTGCCAGCAGTTTAGGACAGGGTAGCCAGTACTTC. Its translation: CASSLGQGSQYF.

This clonotype has at least ten counts. The rearrangement links TRBV6-1 to TRBJ1-5; D possibly corresponds to TRBD1 (5 bases). The CDR3 contains 17 residues. Trimming took off 7 bases at V and 1 base at J, with 20 bases between the two ends. The V gene's germline CDR1 is MNHNS and CDR2 SASEGT. The CDR3, as DNA: TGTGCCAGCAATCACTATCGACAGTCAGGGAGCAATCAGCCCCAGCATTTT. It specifies CASNHYRQSGSNQPQHF.

The table lists this clonotype with many counts. The V gene is TRBV3-1, the J gene TRBJ1-1; D gene uncertain. V was trimmed by 2 bases and J by 6 bases, leaving 10 bases between them. The CDR3 is 13 residues long. Germline V gene sequence: CDR1 LGHDT, CDR2 YNNKEL (reference sequence). The CDR3 protein is CASSQRGRAEAFF. CDR3 DNA: TGTGCCAGCAGCCAACGGGGAAGGGCTGAAGCTTTCTTT.

The gene calls are TRBV13 and TRBJ2-1; possibly TRBD2 for D (5 bases). Trimming cost V 5 bases and J 8 bases, with 22 bases left between them. CDR3 length equals 16 residues. Per germline, CDR1 PRHDT and CDR2 FYEKMQ (reference sequence). In nucleotides, the CDR3 is TGTGCCAGCAGCATACAAGGCGGGCCTTTTGTGGATGAGCAGTTCTTC. Its translation: CASSIQGGPFVDEQFF.

This clonotype has ten or more counts. V usage is TRBV7-2 and J usage is TRBJ2-1; TRBD2 matches at 12 bases. Unmatched junction bases numbered 7, after V lost 4 bases and J lost 3 bases. The CDR3 spans 17 residues. In germline, CDR1 is SGHTA, CDR2 FQGNSA. CDR3 protein: CASSSPTSGRIYNEQFF. The CDR3 DNA sequence: TGTGCCAGCAGCTCGCCGACTAGCGGGAGAATCTACAATGAGCAGTTCTTC.

This chain uses TRBV7-9 with TRBJ1-2; the match to TRBD1 covers 11 bases. The CDR3 runs to 15 residues. Germline trimming cut 8 bases from V and 5 bases from J; bases unmatched to any gene: 10. Germline CDR1 reads SEHNR; CDR2 reads FQNEAQ (reference sequence). The CDR3 protein is CASGPGQGAGYGYTF. CDR3 in DNA: TGTGCCAGCGGCCCTGGACAGGGGGCGGGGTATGGCTACACCTTC. Full variable domain (outside the CDR3, taken from reference TRBV7-9 and TRBJ1-2): DTGVSQNPRHKITKRGQNVTFRCDPISEHNRLYWYRQTLGQGPEFLTYFQNEAQLEKSRLLSDRFSAERPKGSFSTLEIQRTEQGDSAMYLCASGPGQGAGYGYTFGSGTRLTVV.

In this sample, this clonotype turned up a few times. The rearrangement uses TRBV4-1 and TRBJ1-5, with unresolved D. Germline loops: CDR1 MGHRA, CDR2 YSYEKL. Trimming shortened V by 0 bases and J by 7 bases, and 7 bases separated the two germline ends. This CDR3 comprises 13 residues. In DNA, the CDR3 is TGCGCCAGCAGCCAAGATCCGGGACAGCCCCAGCATTTT. Amino acid sequence: CASSQDPGQPQHF.

The sample holds many counts of this clonotype. The chain joins TRBV2 to TRBJ1-1; a weak D match, TRBD1 (6 bases). CDR1 and CDR2 from the germline V gene are SNHLY and FYNNEI. Trimming left V 6 bases short and J 1 base short, with 15 bases between. This CDR3 comprises 15 residues. Here the CDR3 DNA reads TGTGCCAGCAGGCCCGACAGGAACCCGAACACTGAAGCTTTCTTT. Its translation: CASRPDRNPNTEAFF.

This clonotype was observed a few times. The chain links TRBV28 to TRBJ2-7, with 11 bases identical to TRBD1. V dropped 7 bases and J dropped 3; count of bases not matched to a gene: 8. This CDR3 comprises 15 residues. Germline loops: CDR1 MDHEN, CDR2 SYDVKM. The CDR3 DNA reads TGTGCCAGCACCCCGGTGGGGACAGGGGGCTACGAGCAGTACTTC. The encoded protein is CASTPVGTGGYEQYF.

This clonotype has at least ten counts. The V call is TRBV3-1, the J call TRBJ2-5, with 10 bases fitting TRBD2. This CDR3 is built from 16 residues. Germline loops: CDR1 LGHDT, CDR2 YNNKEL (reference sequence). V lost 0 bases to trimming and J lost 4 bases; unmatched junction nucleotides: 5. CDR3 sequence reads: CASSQDSAGGPETQYF. CDR3 nucleotides: TGTGCCAGCAGCCAAGATTCAGCGGGGGGGCCAGAGACCCAGTACTTC.

There are many counts of this clonotype. The chain links TRBV28 to TRBJ1-1, with 9 bases that match TRBD1. Trimming at V came to 6 bases and at J to 5 bases, leaving 10 bases not matched to a gene. Germline values: CDR1 MDHEN, CDR2 SYDVKM. This CDR3 region has 15 residues. This CDR3 is CASSLQQGAYTEAFF. The CDR3 DNA reads as TGTGCCAGCAGCCTACAACAGGGGGCATATACTGAAGCTTTCTTT.

Points on this clonotype: A single base is all that separates this from a far larger clone, so a read error is likely. This rearrangement joins TRBV7-9 to TRBJ1-5; D gene uncertain. From germline, CDR1 is SEHNR and CDR2 FQNEAQ (reference sequence). Trimming took 5 bases from V and 4 from J, leaving 24 bases between them. The CDR3 totals 18 residues. The CDR3 sequence: CASSHHSVAGKGNQPQHF. The CDR3 bases are TGTGCCAGCAGCCATCATAGCGTGGCGGGGAAGGGTAATCAGCCCCAGCATTTT.

At least ten counts were recorded for this clonotype. The chain uses TRBV29-1 and TRBJ1-1; 9 positions match TRBD1. Germline values: CDR1 SQVTM, CDR2 ANQGSEA. The CDR3 loop spans 14 amino acids. With 6 bases clipped from V and 0 bases from J, the junction kept 5 bases outside the gene matches. The CDR3, as DNA: TGCAGCGTCGCCGGGACAGGGTTGAACACTGAAGCTTTCTTT. It codes for CSVAGTGLNTEAFF.

This clonotype has a count of ten or more. The chain has TRBV7-2 and TRBJ2-4; perhaps TRBD1 as D (6 bases). Trimming took off 6 bases at V and 9 bases at J, with 15 bases between the two ends. The CDR3 has 13 residues. Germline CDR1 and CDR2: SGHTA and FQGNSA. The CDR3 nucleotides are TGTGCCAGCAGAGAACAGGGATCGGGCATTCAGTACTTC. This encodes CASREQGSGIQYF.